The clone carrying this T cell receptor (beta chain) was counted many times. Its antigen is not known. This entry comes from a study of beta chain features in type 1 diabetes. Study information: The study found patients and healthy donors alike in age, gender and cell yields.

The study, taken as a whole, reports: A potential PCR bias toward shorter templates would be equal in patient and control samples.

Every isolated RNA sample was fully reverse transcribed, so sequencing captured expressed TCRB transcripts. Sequencing used immunoSEQ multiplex PCR; TCRdb keeps in-frame clones, though not all of them. The sample shows about 240,000 clones, 25% to 35% of them seen only once. Sequencing was done on a sample of central memory CD4+ T cells from blood. The TCR originated in a man aged 25-40 years in good health.

CDR3: CASSLSAGRETQYF. In DNA form, the CDR3 reads TGTGCCAGCAGCTTATCAGCGGGTAGAGAGACCCAGTACTTC. This chain joins TRBV5-4 and TRBJ2-5; D is perhaps TRBD2 (6 bases). Germline lookup yields CDR1 SGHNT and CDR2 YYREEE (reference sequence). This CDR3 region has 14 residues. Trimming stripped 2 bases from V and 4 bases from J, with 12 bases between.